Below are 22 T cell receptor beta chains sequenced from a single sample in a study of cytomegalovirus exposure and HLA in healthy donors. PCR was performed using 60 Vbeta and 13 Jbeta primers. Generated by immunoSEQ multiplex PCR, the TCRdb table keeps only in-frame clones and is missing some. The table includes about 170,000 clones, 84% detected once. Material: PBMCs. All receptors derive from a girl between 10 and 17 years old in good health and CMV-seropositive.

The chain carries TRBV7-9 and TRBJ1-5; 8 bases line up with TRBD1. Per germline, CDR1 SEHNR and CDR2 FQNEAQ (reference sequence). V was clipped by 5 bases and J by 6 bases; unmatched bases: 6. The CDR3 length is 14 residues. Written as DNA, the CDR3 is TGTGCCAGCAGCACCCAGGGGGCCGGTCAGCCCCAGCATTTT. It is translated as CASSTQGAGQPQHF.

This rearrangement joins TRBV30 to TRBJ2-1, with D possibly matching TRBD2 (5 bases). This CDR3 is 13 amino acids long. The V gene lost 5 bases and the J gene lost 6 bases, with 14 bases spanning the gap. The V gene's germline CDR1 is GTSNPN and CDR2 SVGIG (reference sequence). DNA for the CDR3: TGTGCCTGGTCTCTGGGTGGAGGCAATGAGCAGTTCTTC. It encodes CAWSLGGGNEQFF.

Only one count was recorded for this clone. The chain uses TRBV19 and TRBJ1-5, with no clear D. The CDR3 runs to 13 residues. In germline, CDR1 is LNHDA, CDR2 SQIVND (reference sequence). V was shortened by 7 bases and J by 4 bases, with 11 bases between the two germline ends. The CDR3 DNA reads TGTGCCAGTACCAGCACGACAAATCAGCCCCAGCATTTT. It is translated as CASTSTTNQPQHF. Full variable domain (outside the CDR3, taken from reference TRBV19 and TRBJ1-5): DGGITQSPKYLFRKEGQNVTLSCEQNLNHDAMYWYRQDPGQGLRLIYYSQIVNDFQKGDIAEGYSVSREKKESFPLTVTSAQKNPTAFYLCASTSTTNQPQHFGDGTRLSIL.

This chain uses TRBV5-1 with TRBJ2-1; 7 bases line up with TRBD1. Germline CDR1 SGHRS, CDR2 YFSETQ. This CDR3 is built from 17 residues. The trim removed 4 bases at V and 0 bases at J, leaving 10 bases unmatched. DNA of the CDR3: TGCGCCAGCAGCCTCCCCTTAGGGGACAGCTCCTACAATGAGCAGTTCTTC. Encoded protein: CASSLPLGDSSYNEQFF.

V gene TRBV4-2 combines with J gene TRBJ2-1; 9 bases agree with TRBD2. CDR1 and CDR2 (germline): LGHNA, YNFKEQ. Unmatched junction bases numbered 14, after V lost 0 bases and J lost 5 bases. The CDR3 totals 19 residues. Here the CDR3 DNA reads TGTGCCAGCAGCCAAGATTGGGCCTGGGCGGGGGGGCCGGACAATGAGCAGTTCTTC. It is translated as CASSQDWAWAGGPDNEQFF.

V is TRBV27 and J is TRBJ2-7; D gene uncertain. V lost 6 bases and J lost 4, with 7 bases in between. Germline loops: CDR1 MNHEY, CDR2 SMNVEV (reference sequence). This CDR3 spans 11 amino acids. The CDR3 spells CASRQKYEQYF. CDR3 in DNA: TGTGCCAGCAGACAGAAGTACGAGCAGTACTTC.

V gene TRBV9 combines with J gene TRBJ1-4, with D tentatively TRBD1 (5 bases). The germline V gene has CDR1 SGDLS and CDR2 YYNGEE. This CDR3 is built from 15 residues. Deletions cut 0 bases from V and 4 bases from J, with 10 bases between. CDR3 sequence: CASSVEDRINEKLFF. The DNA for the CDR3 is TGTGCCAGCAGCGTAGAAGACAGAATTAATGAAAAACTGTTTTTT.

This clone was seen a handful of times. At one end the junction does not follow the germline gene, possibly because of a read error. The chain carries TRBV15 and TRBJ1-5, with 8 positions matching TRBD1. The CDR3 contains 15 residues. The V gene's germline CDR1 is LNHNV and CDR2 YYDKDF (reference sequence). The CDR3 region has the DNA TGTGCCACCAGCGGAGACAGGGGAAGCAATCAGCCCCAGCATTTT. It encodes CATSGDRGSNQPQHF.

The count of this clone is one. The V and J genes are TRBV9 and TRBJ1-1; possible D gene TRBD1, 6 bases. Germline CDR1 and CDR2: SGDLS and YYNGEE. This CDR3 region has 13 residues. V gave up 2 bases and J gave up 1 base, with 6 bases separating them. The CDR3 DNA sequence: TGTGCCAGCAGCGTGGACAGGAACACTGAAGCTTTCTTT. This sequence encodes CASSVDRNTEAFF.

The chain combines TRBV6-1 with TRBJ2-5; 9 bases match TRBD2. With V trimmed by 2 bases and J by 3 bases, 13 bases remained unmatched. CDR1 MNHNS and CDR2 SASEGT come from the germline V gene. The CDR3 runs to 18 residues. CDR3 in DNA: TGTGCCAGCAGTGAATGGCTAGCGGGAACAAAATTCGAAGAGACCCAGTACTTC. Its protein is CASSEWLAGTKFEETQYF.

Concerning this clone: This specimen includes other DNA sequences encoding the same CDR3. J is TRBJ1-2 and V is TRBV9; 8 bases line up with TRBD1. The CDR3 contains 13 residues. Unmatched junction bases numbered 6, after V lost 3 bases and J lost 8 bases. Germline V CDR1 and CDR2: SGDLS, YYNGEE. This CDR3 reads CASSARDRLGYTF. The CDR3 bases are TGTGCCAGCAGCGCCAGGGACAGGCTGGGCTACACCTTC.

The V gene is TRBV5-8, the J gene TRBJ1-4; D is perhaps TRBD1 (6 bases). The length of the CDR3 is 17 residues. Trimming shortened V by 3 bases and J by 3 bases, and 18 bases separated the two germline ends. Per the germline V gene, CDR1 is SGHTS and CDR2 is YDEGEE. The CDR3 loop is CASSSLLGGTANEKLFF. The CDR3, as DNA: TGTGCCAGCAGCTCATTGTTAGGGGGAACGGCTAATGAAAAACTGTTTTTT.

About this clone itself: An end of the junction differs from the germline gene, which may be a read error. The genes are TRBV7-9 and TRBJ1-1; 9 positions agree with TRBD1. Germline V CDR1 and CDR2: SEHNR, FQNEAQ (reference sequence). The CDR3 has 15 residues. CDR3 region: CSSSFPTGGDTEAFF. In DNA, the CDR3 is TGTTCCAGCAGCTTCCCGACAGGGGGGGACACTGAAGCTTTCTTT.

This chain connects TRBV7-8 to TRBJ1-6; 9 bases line up with TRBD1. V trimming: 5 bases; J trimming: 5 bases; junction bases outside the gene matches: 4. The CDR3 contains 15 residues. Germline V lookup: CDR1 SGHVS, CDR2 FQNEAQ. The CDR3 nucleotides read TGTGCCAGCAGCCTAGGGACAGGGAATAATTCACCCCTCCACTTT. It translates to CASSLGTGNNSPLHF.

V usage is TRBV2 and J usage is TRBJ2-7; D ambiguous. CDR1 is SNHLY, CDR2 FYNNEI, per germline. The germline V and J ends were trimmed by 7 bases and 6 bases, with 10 bases remaining between them. The CDR3 contains 11 residues. The CDR3 region has the DNA TGTGCCAGCATGGAACAGATCGAGCAGTACTTC. This translates into CASMEQIEQYF.

The chain carries TRBV7-9 and TRBJ2-7; D remains unclear. Trimming pared 3 bases from V and 10 bases from J, leaving 10 bases between. The CDR3 covers 11 residues. The germline CDR1 and CDR2 sequences are SEHNR and FQNEAQ (reference sequence). The CDR3 DNA reads TGTGCCAGCAGCTTTGGTCAACAACAGTACTTC. Its translation: CASSFGQQQYF.

V usage is TRBV4-2 and J usage is TRBJ2-1; 9 bases are shared with TRBD2. CDR1 and CDR2 (germline): LGHNA, YNFKEQ. The CDR3 spans 16 residues. V dropped 0 bases and J dropped 3; count of bases not matched to a gene: 3. CDR3 coding DNA: TGTGCCAGCAGCCAAGAAGAAGCGGGGGGCTACAATGAGCAGTTCTTC. Its translation is CASSQEEAGGYNEQFF.

The rearrangement uses TRBV9 and TRBJ1-1; tentatively, D is TRBD1 (5 bases). Trimming cost V 5 bases and J 4 bases, with 9 bases left between them. Germline V CDR1 and CDR2: SGDLS, YYNGEE. This CDR3 spans 12 amino acids. This CDR3 is CASRGGSTEAFF. The CDR3 coding sequence is TGTGCCAGCAGGGGGGGAAGCACTGAAGCTTTCTTT. Full variable domain (outside the CDR3, taken from reference TRBV9 and TRBJ1-1): DSGVTQTPKHLITATGQRVTLRCSPRSGDLSVYWYQQSLDQGLQFLIQYYNGEERAKGNILERFSAQQFPDLHSELNLSSLELGDSALYFCASRGGSTEAFFGQGTRLTVV.

The chain carries TRBV10-2 and TRBJ1-6, with 9 bases matching TRBD1. J gave up 13 bases and V 4 bases, and 5 bases lay outside the gene matches. This CDR3 region has 13 residues. CDR1 is WSHSY, CDR2 SAAADI, per germline. The DNA of the CDR3 is TGCGCCAGCAGTGGGGGGACAGGGCGTCCCCTCCACTTT. Its protein is CASSGGTGRPLHF.

The rearrangement links TRBV12-5 to TRBJ1-2, with D uncertain. Germline lookup yields CDR1 LGHNT and CDR2 FRNRAP. The CDR3 has 13 amino acids. With 6 bases removed from V and 4 bases from J, the gap between germline ends came to 12 bases. CDR3 protein: CASGLEPGYGYTF. Here the CDR3 DNA reads TGTGCTAGTGGCCTAGAACCTGGCTATGGCTACACCTTC.

The sample holds one count of this clone. The chain has TRBV19 and TRBJ2-7, with TRBD2 identical over 9 bases. Trimming cost V 6 bases and J 0 bases; bases outside gene matches: 6. From germline, CDR1 is LNHDA and CDR2 SQIVND (reference sequence). The length of the CDR3 is 15 residues. The CDR3 DNA reads as TGTGCCAGTAGCCCTCTAGCGGGGATCTCCTACGAGCAGTACTTC. This translates into CASSPLAGISYEQYF.

The CDR3 spells CASSDGQYSYNEQFF. As DNA, the CDR3 is TGTGCCAGTAGCGACGGACAGTACTCCTACAATGAGCAGTTCTTC. The chain links TRBV19 to TRBJ2-1; the D gene is possibly TRBD1 (6 bases). The CDR3 consists of 15 residues. CDR1 is LNHDA, CDR2 SQIVND, per germline (reference sequence). Deletions cut 6 bases from V and 0 bases from J, with 12 bases between.